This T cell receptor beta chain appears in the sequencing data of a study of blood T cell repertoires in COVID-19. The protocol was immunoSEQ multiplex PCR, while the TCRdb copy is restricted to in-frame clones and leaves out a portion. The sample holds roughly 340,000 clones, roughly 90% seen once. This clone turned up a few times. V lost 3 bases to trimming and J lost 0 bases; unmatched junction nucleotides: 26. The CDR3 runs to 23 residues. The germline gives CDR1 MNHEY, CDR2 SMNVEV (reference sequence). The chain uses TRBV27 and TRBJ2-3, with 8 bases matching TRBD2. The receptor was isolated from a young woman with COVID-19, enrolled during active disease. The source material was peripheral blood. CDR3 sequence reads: CASSLRGGLGTRTSITSTDTQYF. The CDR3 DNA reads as TGTGCCAGCAGTTTGAGGGGGGGGTTGGGGACTAGGACCTCAATCACTAGCACAGATACGCAGTATTTT.